Listed here is a single TCR beta chain. The antigen is unknown. Other DNA sequences in this sample translate to the same CDR3. The PCR used 60 Vbeta and 13 Jbeta primers. Generated by immunoSEQ multiplex PCR, the TCRdb table keeps only in-frame clones and is missing some. The sample has under 200,000 clones, around 80% seen once. The CDR3 is made up of 16 amino acids. Germline values: CDR1 SGDLS, CDR2 YYNGEE. Trimming at V came to 4 bases and at J to 0 bases, leaving 7 bases not matched to a gene. Among the donors, all were healthy bone marrow donors. The data were obtained in a study of cytomegalovirus exposure and HLA in healthy donors. Study conclusions and caveats: By a later analysis, the bulk of CMV-associated TCR beta chains appeared HLA-restricted. An analysis was carried out at a later point. It showed that HLA-associated TCR beta chains were more clonally expanded than equally common non-associated chains. Cytomegalovirus status was reportedly diagnosed by the classifier with high sensitivity and specificity.

Sequenced material: PBMCs. This receptor was taken from a woman aged 30 to 39 in good health and CMV-seropositive. The rearrangement links TRBV9 to TRBJ2-3; the match to TRBD2 covers 8 bases. The CDR3 DNA is TGTGCCAGCAGCCCCTCAGGCGGGGGGAGCACAGATACGCAGTATTTT. It codes for CASSPSGGGSTDTQYF.